What follows describes a single T cell receptor beta chain. The antigen remains undetermined. The sample's time point: week 47, end of study. With topical imiquimod, each dose of the vaccine consisted of 300 ug of mutant IDH1 20-mer peptide. Each patient was administered eight vaccinations, scheduled in weeks 1, 3, 5, 7, 11, 15, 19 and 23. Germline V CDR1 and CDR2: SGHRS, YFSETQ. This CDR3 is built from 14 residues. V was shortened by 6 bases and J by 1 base, with 12 bases between the two germline ends. These data belong to a study of a mutant IDH1 vaccine in newly diagnosed glioma. In the study overall: Earlier care involved radiotherapy, temozolomide, or both, and the majority received both.

TCRdb keeps only in-frame clones here, not all; method: immunoSEQ multiplex PCR. There are 20,000 to 30,000 clones in the sample; 82% occur only once, and roughly 3.8% lies in the top ten. The V gene is TRBV5-1, the J gene TRBJ2-3; perhaps TRBD1 as D (6 bases). The sequences come from PBMCs, collected from a glioma patient whose treatment included an IDH1 peptide vaccine. The source is a man aged 35 to 55 with glioma. Some clones in this sample may be carry-over from other donors' samples. In DNA form, the CDR3 reads TGCGCCAGCACACTTTGGACAGGCACAGATACGCAGTATTTT. Its protein product is CASTLWTGTDTQYF.